This TCR beta chain is drawn from a study of blood T cell repertoires in COVID-19. Study overall: Italy, Spain and the United States were the sources of the convalescent and acute COVID-19 samples. In each case, the material was cDNA or gDNA derived from T cells, B-cell-depleted T cells, or PBMCs.

The V end was cut by 7 bases, the J end by 0 bases, with 15 bases between. Germline CDR1 is SEHNR and CDR2 is FQNEAQ (reference sequence). The CDR3 has 15 residues. This clone was seen a few times. In the authors' methods: Counts of nucleated cells, estimated from reference gene primer amplification, were obtained. Profiled with immunoSEQ multiplex PCR; TCRdb holds only in-frame clones, not every one. The V and J calls and the clone size are those of that table, but D and trimming were determined from the DNA. Here the sample spans about 40,000 clones, about 77% being singletons. The chain employs TRBV7-9 and TRBJ1-1; the D gene is possibly TRBD1 (5 bases). The specimen sequenced was peripheral blood. This sequence was found in a woman in her 70s with acute or convalescent COVID-19. The CDR3 loop reads CASTLGAGLNTEAFF. DNA of the CDR3: TGTGCCAGCACCCTAGGGGCAGGTTTGAACACTGAAGCTTTCTTT.